This T cell receptor beta chain was captured by sequencing in a study of T cells in Graves' hyperthyroidism and ophthalmopathy. CDR3 length: 17 residues. Germline values: CDR1 ENHRY, CDR2 SYGVKD. V dropped 5 bases and J dropped 0; count of bases not matched to a gene: 10. TCR beta CDR3 regions were amplified from RNA transcripts. The HTBI primer set served for first-round RT-PCR of the TCR CDR3. A single record per CDR3 protein comes from TCRdb applying MiXCR to the multiplex PCR reads. The sample shows about 420,000 distinct CDR3 sequences, more than 15% of them seen only once. Diagnosis of hyperthyroidism was new in patients aged 18 to 65, and its duration was under 2 months. Uncontrolled infection, other autoimmune disease, pregnancy or lactation barred patients from enrollment. This clonotype has more than one count but fewer than ten.

The V call is TRBV10-3, the J call TRBJ1-3; 7 bases are a match to TRBD1. Input material: blood. The TCR sequence derives from a woman between 18 and 29 years old with Graves' hyperthyroidism. CDR3 in DNA: TGTGCCATCAGTAAGACTGACAGGGCATACTCTGGAAACACCATATATTTT. This sequence encodes CAISKTDRAYSGNTIYF.